This T cell receptor beta chain was recorded in a study of shared clonotypes between healthy human individuals. Whole-study results and caveats: Naive CD4 clonotype sharing across a few donors was about 5%. Donors were few, which limited the genetic and exposure-history diversity represented.

V lost 4 bases and J lost 4, with 14 bases in between. The CDR3 extends over 14 amino acids. Germline-derived CDR1 and CDR2 are SGHRS and YFSETQ. Method: immunoSEQ multiplex PCR; TCRdb's copy keeps in-frame clones and lacks some. Of about 1.1 million clones detected, approximately 78% appear once; the ten largest clones hold under 0.6%. A note on this clone: Its antigen remains unknown.

This sequence was found in a man aged 18 to 35 in good health. Some clones in this sample may be carry-over from other donors' samples. Specimen: memory CD4+ T cells from PBMCs. Stated subset: CD45RA-negative fraction. The chain has TRBV5-1 and TRBJ1-2; TRBD1 is a possible D gene (5 bases). The CDR3 DNA reads TGCGCCAGCAGCCCGGGGGACGGACTCTATGGCTACACCTTC. Translated, it gives CASSPGDGLYGYTF.